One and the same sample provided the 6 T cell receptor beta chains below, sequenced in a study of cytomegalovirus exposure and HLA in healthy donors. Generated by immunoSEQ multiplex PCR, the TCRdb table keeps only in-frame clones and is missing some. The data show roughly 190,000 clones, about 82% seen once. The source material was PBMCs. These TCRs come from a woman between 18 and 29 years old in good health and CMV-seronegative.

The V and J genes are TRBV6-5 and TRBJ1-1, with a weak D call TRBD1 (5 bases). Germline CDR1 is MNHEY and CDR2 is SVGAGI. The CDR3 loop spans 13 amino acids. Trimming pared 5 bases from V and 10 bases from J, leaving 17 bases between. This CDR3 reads CASSTGRGSVAFF. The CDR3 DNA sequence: TGTGCCAGCAGTACTGGCCGGGGGTCGGTAGCTTTCTTT.

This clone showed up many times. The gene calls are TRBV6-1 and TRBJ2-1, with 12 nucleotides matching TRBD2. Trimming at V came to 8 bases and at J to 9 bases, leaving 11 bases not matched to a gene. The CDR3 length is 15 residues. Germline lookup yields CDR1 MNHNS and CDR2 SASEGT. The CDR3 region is CASAWQLAGGREQFF. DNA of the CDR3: TGTGCCAGCGCCTGGCAGCTAGCGGGGGGGCGTGAGCAGTTCTTC.

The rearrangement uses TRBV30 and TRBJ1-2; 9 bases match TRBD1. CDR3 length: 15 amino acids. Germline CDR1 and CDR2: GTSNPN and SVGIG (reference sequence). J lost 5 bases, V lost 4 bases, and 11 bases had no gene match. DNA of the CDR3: TGTGCCTGGACGTCCCCAGGGACAGGGTTTTATGGCTACACCTTC. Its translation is CAWTSPGTGFYGYTF.

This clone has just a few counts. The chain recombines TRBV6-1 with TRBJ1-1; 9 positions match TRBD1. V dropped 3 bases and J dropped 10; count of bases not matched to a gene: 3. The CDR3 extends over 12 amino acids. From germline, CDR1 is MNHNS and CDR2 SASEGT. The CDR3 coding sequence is TGTGCCAGCAGTGATCCGGGACAGGGAGCTTTCTTT. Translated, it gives CASSDPGQGAFF.

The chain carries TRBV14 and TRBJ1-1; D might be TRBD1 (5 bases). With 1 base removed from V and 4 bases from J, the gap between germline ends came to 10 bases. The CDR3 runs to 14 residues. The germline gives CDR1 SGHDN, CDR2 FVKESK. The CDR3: CASSQGQSTTEAFF. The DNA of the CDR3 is TGTGCCAGCAGCCAAGGACAGTCAACCACTGAAGCTTTCTTT.

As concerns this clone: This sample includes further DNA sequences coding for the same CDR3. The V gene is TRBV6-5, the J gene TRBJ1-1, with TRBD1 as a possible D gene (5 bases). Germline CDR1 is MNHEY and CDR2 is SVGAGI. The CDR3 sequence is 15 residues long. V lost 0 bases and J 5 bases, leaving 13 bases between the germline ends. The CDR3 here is CASSYSIGEGTEAFF. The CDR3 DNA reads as TGTGCCAGCAGTTACTCGATAGGGGAGGGTACTGAAGCTTTCTTT.